This T cell receptor (beta chain) was identified in a study of regulatory T cells in long-lasting Graves disease. This clonotype was recorded many times. Time point indicated: newly diagnosed GD, antithyroid drugs for less than 3 months. The TCR library was prepared using RNA isolated from PBMCs. Patients were from an endocrinology department in Xi'an, China. The TCR beta library used iRepertoire HTBI primers with Arm-PCR amplification of CDR3. Using its own MiXCR run on the multiplex PCR reads, TCRdb lists one record per CDR3 protein. The repertoire includes hundreds of thousands of distinct CDR3 sequences, about 18% of them detected once, and more than 35% sits in the top ten. The TCR originated in a female donor with Graves disease. The sequencing used peripheral blood mononuclear cells (PBMCs), collected at new diagnosis, from a patient treated with antithyroid drugs.

As DNA, the CDR3 is TGCAGTGCTAGAGATCCCGGGCTTGGGACTGAAGCTTTCTTT. It yields the protein CSARDPGLGTEAFF. The chain joins TRBV20-1 to TRBJ1-1; D unresolved. V was cut by 0 bases and J by 5 bases, with 13 bases left in between. Germline V gives CDR1 DFQATT, CDR2 SNEGSKA (reference sequence). The CDR3 loop spans 14 amino acids.